The clone carrying this TCR beta chain was observed a handful of times. Its antigen is unidentified. The data were taken from a study of human T cells and chemical hapten exposure. Study information: Predominantly women, the patients had alopecia areata, totalis or universalis. Variability of per-sample TCR yields stemmed mainly from small differences in pooled library volume. Overall study results and limits: Compared to controls, expanded TCRs made significantly more large clusters of similar CDR3s.

Documented time point: pre-sensitization, week 0. Treatment specified: therapeutic diphenylcyclopropenone sensitization with weekly scalp DPC. Total RNA was extracted from unfractionated whole blood. This CDR3 is built from 15 residues. Germline V gives CDR1 MNHEY, CDR2 SMNVEV (reference sequence). J lost 4 bases, V lost 5 bases, and 6 bases had no gene match. TCRdb called the RACE reads again in MiXCR, with one record for every CDR3 protein. The sample shows some 400,000 distinct CDR3 sequences, approximately 5% of them seen only once. Sample: whole blood, taken in connection with sensitization to the hapten diphenylcyclopropenone (DPC). The clonotype was recovered from a woman aged 50 to 65 with alopecia areata. Some clones in this sample may be carry-over from other donors' samples. The chain uses TRBV27 and TRBJ2-1, with 9 bases that match TRBD1. This CDR3 is CASSPGQGQYNEQFF. The CDR3 coding sequence is TGTGCCAGCAGTCCCGGACAGGGGCAGTACAATGAGCAGTTCTTC.